This is a list of T cell receptor beta chains from one sample in a study of T cell responses to AZD1222 COVID-19 vaccine. Libraries were prepared by immunoSEQ multiplex PCR; TCRdb keeps only in-frame clonotypes and omits some of them. The table records about 150,000 clones, approximately 78% of them present only once. This material consisted of peripheral blood, taken on day 0 of MenACWY control vaccination. These receptors were obtained from an adult in good health. Each CDR3 is given with its conserved first and last residue.

j_gene | v_gene | CDR3aa
TRBJ1-1 | TRBV13 | CASSWGQTNTEAFF
TRBJ2-2 | TRBV10-2 | CASSEPRYLASGGNTGELFF
TRBJ1-2 | TRBV24-1 | CATSDAPGQGHGYTF
TRBJ2-1 | TRBV7-3 | CASSLAGGPSGQFF
TRBJ1-2 | TRBV6-5 | CASSYSGGRGYGYTF
TRBJ2-2 | TRBV5-4 | CASSQSGELFF
TRBJ2-6 | TRBV2 | CASSLLAGGSGANVLTF
TRBJ2-1 | TRBV19 | CASSIDRGIGEQFF
TRBJ1-1 | TRBV18 | CASSPDRENTEAFF
TRBJ1-6 | TRBV7-9 | CASATGEGSPLHF
TRBJ2-4 | TRBV7-9 | CASSRGASGSKNIQYF
TRBJ2-7 | TRBV23-1 | CASTTIGTGSSYEQYF
TRBJ2-1 | TRBV3-1/TRBV3-2 | CASAMSSYNEQFF
TRBJ2-3 | TRBV6-2/TRBV6-3 | CASSRNVDTQYF
TRBJ1-6 | TRBV5-8 | CASSFSGGHNSPLHF
TRBJ1-3 | TRBV9 | CASSPDPNTIYF
TRBJ2-7 | TRBV6-5 | CASRRQGPYEQYF
TRBJ1-2 | TRBV5-4 | CASSLSGQVYGYTF
TRBJ1-4 | TRBV7-8 | CASSQWTGTNEKLFF
TRBJ1-3 | TRBV6-5 | CASSYSQGSGNTIYF
TRBJ2-1 | TRBV9 | CASSPVAGSYNEQFF
TRBJ1-5 | TRBV3-1/TRBV3-2 | CASSQAGARQPQHF
TRBJ2-1 | TRBV3-1/TRBV3-2 | CASSPRGFGFYNEQFF
TRBJ1-5 | TRBV11-2 | CASSRSEGAGWPQHF
TRBJ1-2 | TRBV6-6 | CASSLGEGFGYTF
TRBJ2-5 | TRBV6-1 | CASSLRPKGETQYF
TRBJ2-2 | TRBV4-1 | CASSQGQNTGELFF
TRBJ1-2 | TRBV9 | CASSVFDGYGYTF
TRBJ2-3 | TRBV19 | CASSMRGEAWDTQYF
TRBJ1-1 | TRBV10-2 | CASSRSRALNTEAFF
TRBJ1-1 | TRBV29-1 | CSATRGNTEAFF
TRBJ2-1 | TRBV11-2 | CASSLGRQNEQFF
TRBJ1-2 | TRBV2 | CASSDQRVGYGYTF
TRBJ2-1 | TRBV28 | CASSFLGGDNEQFF
TRBJ2-2 | TRBV2 | CASRLWTGVAGELFF
TRBJ2-4 | TRBV10-3 | CAISESPRNIQYF
TRBJ1-1 | TRBV7-9 | CASSLALGGSTEAFF
TRBJ2-6 | TRBV15 | CATSRDYQGGSGANVLTF
TRBJ1-4 | TRBV5-6 | CASSFPGSTNEKLFF
TRBJ2-7 | TRBV14 | CASRGQGNYEQYF
TRBJ1-2 | TRBV23-1 | CASSQTRTCPGYGYTF
TRBJ2-6 | TRBV30 | CAWRGFRANVLTF
TRBJ2-1 | TRBV7-9 | CASSLGLAGVTSYYNEQFF
TRBJ1-2 | TRBV21-1 | CASSKRREPYGYTF
TRBJ1-5 | TRBV20-1 | CSASISDGTYQPQHF